What follows describes a single T cell receptor beta chain. These data come from a study of blood T cell repertoires in COVID-19. The assay was immunoSEQ multiplex PCR, and TCRdb's table has in-frame clones only and misses some. Found here are more than 55,000 clones, about 91% of them singletons; the top ten hold 5% to 7%. This CDR3 is built from 12 residues. Germline CDR1 and CDR2: SGHTA and FQGNSA. Trimming took 3 bases from V and 4 from J, leaving 6 bases between them. The V gene is TRBV7-2, the J gene TRBJ2-5, with D possibly matching TRBD2 (6 bases). The receptor was isolated from a woman in her 70s with acute or convalescent COVID-19. Sequencing was done on a sample of peripheral blood. This CDR3 reads CASSFGGETQYF. DNA of the CDR3: TGTGCCAGCAGCTTCGGGGGAGAGACCCAGTACTTC.